This TCR beta chain was observed in a study of blood T cells in healthy people across ages. The V gene lost 4 bases and the J gene lost 1 base, with 14 bases spanning the gap. The CDR3 totals 15 residues. Germline V lookup: CDR1 SGHRS, CDR2 YFSETQ. A second PCR, run for 7 to 11 cycles, used a sample-barcoded 5' primer plus a J-beta primer mix. TCRdb ran MiXCR on the 5' RACE reads and lists one entry per CDR3 protein. The sample has roughly 1,500,000 distinct CDR3 sequences; about 35% are singletons. Total RNA was isolated from each sample in quantities of at least 6 micrograms. This receptor was identified in a woman aged 25 to 39 in good health. The rearrangement uses TRBV5-1 and TRBJ1-1, with a weak D call TRBD1 (5 bases). Material: blood. DNA of the CDR3: TGCGCCAGCAGCAGAGGAGGGACGGGGAACACTGAAGCTTTCTTT. It specifies CASSRGGTGNTEAFF.